The sequence of this T cell receptor beta chain was determined in a study of PD-1 blockade in classical Hodgkin lymphoma (dated by TCRdb to the early 2020s). In terms of the full investigation: Nivolumab dosing was 3 mg/kg intravenously every 2 weeks, continuing until either disease progression or unacceptable toxicity. To define a peripheral blood immune signature of response to PD-1 blockade in classical Hodgkin lymphoma, the study combined TCR beta sequencing with CyTOF.

Turning to this clone: This receptor's antigen is unknown. It has no much larger one-base neighbor in the sample; base qualities were not kept.

Genomic DNA was isolated using the Qiagen DNeasy kit from unsorted PBMCs as well as from negatively selected CD4+ and CD8+ fractions. Using primers that anneal to V and J segments, immunoSEQ multiplex PCR amplified the TCR beta CDR3 regions. Amplification bias was minimized using a synthetic immune receptor repertoire, and residual bias was removed computationally after sequencing. The original methods were these. Custom Python scripts were used to quantify repertoire diversity as the Shannon entropy index. Unsorted, CD4+ and CD8+ repertoires were analyzed separately, except for combined analyses in which CD4+ and CD8+ sequences were merged in silico. A clone counted as expanded when the clone's frequency after treatment rose at least 2-fold relative to C1D1, and clones undetected at baseline were given a pseudocount of 0.5. Clones with 0 or 1 copy at C1D1 were defined as singleton clones, while clones with 2 or more copies were defined as non-singleton clones. Clones expanded in unsorted samples were annotated as CD4+, CD8+ or unknown by matching protein sequences in sorted samples from the same patient. Diversity changes from C1D1 to C4D1 were tested in paired samples using Wilcoxon tests. TCRdb holds this immuneACCESS table with in-frame rearrangements only. Some clones are missing; in checked studies, unresolved V genes explain under half, and the rest has no known cause. The D gene and trimming were derived from the DNA, and the V and J assignments and clone size from that table. This sample is represented by 80,000 to 100,000 clones; about four fifths of them were singletons. Of the sample, 15% to 20% is held by the ten largest clones.

On the study overall, not on this receptor specifically: Patients starting nivolumab less than 1 year after ASCT had lower diversity and were excluded from later analyses to avoid confounding by immune reconstitution. CD4+ but not CD8+ TCR diversity rose significantly by C4D1 (p=0.0027 vs p=0.16), most apparent in complete responders (p=0.02). Among trial patients, those achieving complete response had baseline diversity similar to that of newly diagnosed patients, while diversity was significantly lower in partial responders and progressors. The study was restricted to a single clinical trial cohort, and the causes of repertoire differences, possibly disease activity or prior therapy, were left undefined. Baseline TCR diversity was reported to be lower in newly diagnosed patients than in healthy donors and to be lower still in relapsed/refractory patients.

V is shortened by 2 bases, J by 4 bases, and the region joining them spans 8 bases. Spanning cysteine to phenylalanine, the CDR3 consists of 14 amino acids. The read is trimmed to its CDR3 DNA, 42 bases read in frame from base 1. The germline V gene gives CDR1 as SNHLY and CDR2 as FYNNEI. The sample's time point label, decoded: cycle 2 day 1 (C2D1) of nivolumab. Every trial patient had relapsed after autologous stem cell transplantation, and cohorts A, B and C differed in prior brentuximab vedotin exposure. The trial cohort included around 56 patients with relapsed/refractory classical Hodgkin lymphoma, and each patient had a best overall response of complete response, partial response or progressive disease. In the multi-cohort phase II CheckMate 205 trial, trial patients received single-agent nivolumab. Best overall response was determined by an independent review committee according to the 2007 International Working Group response criteria. Trial PBMCs were collected immediately before nivolumab initiation (C1D1) and during therapy at cycle 2 day 1 and cycle 4 day 1. Peripheral blood was collected in 8 mL Vacutainer Cell Preparation Tubes, from which PBMCs were isolated by centrifugation and then cryopreserved.

The sequence was collected from a human donor with classical Hodgkin lymphoma. The chain uses TRBV2 and TRBJ1-4; the D gene assignment is ambiguous. The source material was peripheral blood mononuclear cells (PBMCs), sampled before the second cycle of nivolumab. Here is the DNA: TGTGCCAGCAGTGAATTACGGCTTAATGAAAAACTGTTTTTT. Translation gives CASSELRLNEKLFF.